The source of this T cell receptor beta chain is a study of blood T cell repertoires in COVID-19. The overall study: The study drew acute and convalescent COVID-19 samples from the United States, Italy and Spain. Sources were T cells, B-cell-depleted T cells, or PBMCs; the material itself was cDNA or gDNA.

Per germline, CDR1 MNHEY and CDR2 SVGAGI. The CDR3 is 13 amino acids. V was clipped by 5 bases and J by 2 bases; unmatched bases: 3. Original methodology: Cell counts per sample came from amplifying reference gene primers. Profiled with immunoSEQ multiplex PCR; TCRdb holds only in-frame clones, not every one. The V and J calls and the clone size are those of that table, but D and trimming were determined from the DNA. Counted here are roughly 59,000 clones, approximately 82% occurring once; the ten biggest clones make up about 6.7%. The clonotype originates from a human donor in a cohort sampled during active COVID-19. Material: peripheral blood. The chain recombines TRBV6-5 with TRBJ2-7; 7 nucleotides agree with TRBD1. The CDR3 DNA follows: TGTGCCAGCAGTACAAGGGGGCCCTACGAGCAGTACTTC. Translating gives CASSTRGPYEQYF.